This TCR beta chain was sequenced during a study of T cell repertoires in cytomegalovirus infection. From the reads, TCRdb called clonotypes with MiXCR, one entry per CDR3 protein. The sample yields 900,000 to 950,000 distinct CDR3 sequences, 25% to 40% seen once. The V gene lost 8 bases and the J gene lost 3 bases, with 16 bases spanning the gap. The length of the CDR3 is 14 residues. Germline lookup yields CDR1 MNHNY and CDR2 SVGAGI (reference sequence). Points on this clonotype: The antigen is undetermined.

The sequence derives from a human donor in good health (CMV status not recorded). Some clones in this sample may be carry-over from other donors' samples. Sequenced material: cultured CD8+ T cells from PBMCs, taken from culture after CMV antigen stimulation. The chain employs TRBV6-6 and TRBJ2-5; D perhaps matches TRBD2 (5 bases). The CDR3 nucleotides read TGTGCCAGCGTTGAGAGAGGGTTGGAAGAGACCCAGTACTTC. Translation: CASVERGLEETQYF.